These 25 T cell receptor beta chains came from one sample sequenced in a study of T cells in tumors after PD-1 blockade. This table comes from immunoSEQ multiplex PCR, and its TCRdb copy is limited to in-frame clones, with some not included. This table has 10,000 to 15,000 clones, about three fifths appearing once. Sample: tumor tissue, taken before anti-PD-1 treatment. These receptors all stem from a human donor with cutaneous squamous cell carcinoma.

DNA of the CDR3: TGTGCCAGCAGCCGGAAATCCCCCAGACAAGAGACCCAGTACTTC. It is translated as CASSRKSPRQETQYF. The chain links TRBV5-8 to TRBJ2-5; the D is unclear. Germline CDR1 SGHTS, CDR2 YDEGEE. This CDR3 has 15 amino acids. V was cut by 4 bases and J by 2 bases, with 15 bases left in between. Together with reference TRBV5-8 and TRBJ2-5, the CDR3 gives the full variable domain: EAGVTQSPTHLIKTRGQQATLRCSPISGHTSVYWYQQALGLGLQFLLWYDEGEERNRGNFPPRFSGRQFPNYSSELNVNALELEDSALYLCASSRKSPRQETQYFGPGTRLLVL.

The gene calls are TRBV28 and TRBJ2-7; TRBD1 matches at 9 bases. The CDR3 has 16 residues. After removal of 8 bases from V and 2 bases from J, the junction contained 13 bases not matched to a gene. CDR1 and CDR2 (germline): MDHEN, SYDVKM. Written as DNA, the CDR3 is TGTGCCAGCGGCTGGGACCCGGGACAGGGCGCCTACGAGCAGTACTTC. Its translation: CASGWDPGQGAYEQYF. The whole variable domain, filled in from reference TRBV28 and TRBJ2-7, reads DVKVTQSSRYLVKRTGEKVFLECVQDMDHENMFWYRQDPGLGLRLIYFSYDVKMKEKGDIPEGYSVSREKKERFSLILESASTNQTSMYLCASGWDPGQGAYEQYFGPGTRLTVT.

This clone turned up a few times. The chain employs TRBV11-2 and TRBJ1-1; tentatively, D is TRBD1 (5 bases). Trimming stripped 4 bases from V and 1 base from J, with 10 bases between. This CDR3 is built from 14 residues. CDR1 SGHAT and CDR2 FQNNGV come from the germline V gene. The CDR3 is CASSSTDRNTEAFF. The CDR3, as DNA: TGTGCCAGCAGCTCGACAGACAGGAACACTGAAGCTTTCTTT.

The chain couples TRBV30 to TRBJ1-2, with 7 bases identical to TRBD1. Trimming at V came to 2 bases and at J to 1 base, leaving 4 bases not matched to a gene. Per germline, CDR1 GTSNPN and CDR2 SVGIG (reference sequence). CDR3 length equals 14 residues. The CDR3 sequence: CAWSTQGGNYGYTF. The DNA for the CDR3 is TGTGCCTGGAGTACCCAGGGGGGTAACTATGGCTACACCTTC. Drawing the rest from reference TRBV30 and TRBJ1-2, the complete variable domain is SQTIHQWPATLVQPVGSPLSLECTVEGTSNPNLYWYRQAAGRGLQLLFYSVGIGQISSEVPQNLSASRPQDRQFILSSKKLLLSDSGFYLCAWSTQGGNYGYTFGSGTRLTVV.

V is TRBV4-2 and J is TRBJ2-1, with D tentatively TRBD1 (6 bases). There are 16 residues in the CDR3. Trimming took 1 base from V and 7 from J, leaving 17 bases between them. Germline lookup yields CDR1 LGHNA and CDR2 YNFKEQ. The CDR3 nucleotides are TGTGCCAGCAGCCAAGGGGGAAGGGGGAAGGTGAATGAGCAGTTCTTC. As protein: CASSQGGRGKVNEQFF.

The chain links TRBV9 to TRBJ2-5; TRBD1 might be the D (5 bases). Germline V gives CDR1 SGDLS, CDR2 YYNGEE. Trimming took 0 bases from V and 1 from J, leaving 10 bases between them. The CDR3 totals 15 residues. The CDR3 region has the DNA TGTGCCAGCAGCGTAGGCAGGGCCCGCCAAGAGACCCAGTACTTC. Its protein product is CASSVGRARQETQYF.

V gene TRBV15 combines with J gene TRBJ2-7, with TRBD1 identical over 7 bases. V was pared by 4 bases and J by 2 bases, with 5 bases of the junction left unmatched. CDR1 is LNHNV and CDR2 is YYDKDF in the germline V gene (reference sequence). CDR3 size: 14 residues. CDR3 sequence (DNA): TGTGCCACCAGCACCTCGACAGGGCCCTACGAGCAGTACTTC. Translation gives CATSTSTGPYEQYF. Full variable domain (rest looked up from reference TRBV15 and TRBJ2-7): DAMVIQNPRYQVTQFGKPVTLSCSQTLNHNVMYWYQQKSSQAPKLLFHYYDKDFNNEADTPDNFQSRRPNTSFCFLDIRSPGLGDTAMYLCATSTSTGPYEQYFGPGTRLTVT.

The chain recombines TRBV14 with TRBJ2-1, with TRBD2 as a possible D gene (5 bases). The V gene lost 4 bases and the J gene lost 5 bases, with 21 bases spanning the gap. Germline V gene sequence: CDR1 SGHDN, CDR2 FVKESK. The CDR3 extends over 17 amino acids. The CDR3 loop is CASSPTRGFDRNNEQFF. The CDR3 coding sequence is TGTGCCAGCAGCCCAACGCGAGGGTTCGACCGAAACAATGAGCAGTTCTTC.

The rearrangement links TRBV6-5 to TRBJ2-7; 8 nucleotides align to TRBD1. The V segment lost 5 bases and the J segment 3 bases; nucleotides outside the gene matches: 9. CDR3 length equals 15 residues. CDR1 is MNHEY, CDR2 SVGAGI, per germline. This chain's CDR3 is CASSKPSTGVYEQYF. The CDR3, as DNA: TGTGCCAGCAGTAAACCGTCGACAGGGGTCTACGAGCAGTACTTC.

The chain links TRBV4-1 to TRBJ1-1; 12 bases are a match to TRBD1. Germline lookup yields CDR1 MGHRA and CDR2 YSYEKL. The CDR3 length is 16 residues. V was pared by 4 bases and J by 8 bases, with 11 bases of the junction left unmatched. This CDR3 is CASSPRGTGGGLEAFF. The CDR3 DNA reads TGCGCCAGCAGCCCTAGGGGGACAGGGGGCGGGCTCGAAGCTTTCTTT.

This clone was detected only a few times. The chain links TRBV5-4 to TRBJ2-3; 7 bases agree with TRBD2. This CDR3 comprises 14 residues. Trimming took 1 base from V and 2 from J; bases not matched to a gene: 1. Germline lookup yields CDR1 SGHNT and CDR2 YYREEE (reference sequence). CDR3: CASSLTSDTDTQYF. As DNA, the CDR3 is TGTGCCAGCAGCTTGACTAGCGACACAGATACGCAGTATTTT.

The genes are TRBV11-3 and TRBJ1-1; possible D gene TRBD1, 5 bases. The CDR3 contains 15 residues. Trimming took off 5 bases at V and 4 bases at J, with 17 bases between the two ends. The germline gives CDR1 SGHNT, CDR2 YENEEA. This CDR3 is CASSPRGRVFTEAFF. DNA for the CDR3: TGTGCCAGCAGCCCTAGAGGCAGGGTATTCACTGAAGCTTTCTTT.

V and J are TRBV29-1 and TRBJ1-4; D is possibly TRBD1 (5 bases). Trimming cost V 2 bases and J 3 bases, with 7 bases left between them. CDR1 and CDR2 from the germline V gene are SQVTM and ANQGSEA. CDR3 size: 13 residues. CDR3 residues: CSVETGPNEKLFF. CDR3 sequence (DNA): TGCAGCGTTGAAACGGGGCCTAATGAAAAACTGTTTTTT.

The chain is built from TRBV7-9 and TRBJ1-6, with a tentative D call TRBD1 (5 bases). Trimming removed 1 base at V and 8 bases at J, with 12 bases between. The germline gives CDR1 SEHNR, CDR2 FQNEAQ (reference sequence). The CDR3 extends over 15 amino acids. The CDR3 DNA reads as TGTGCCAGCAGCTTAGGGGACCGACCAGATTCACCCCTCCACTTT. It translates to CASSLGDRPDSPLHF. Filled out from reference TRBV7-9 and TRBJ1-6, the complete variable domain reads DTGVSQNPRHKITKRGQNVTFRCDPISEHNRLYWYRQTLGQGPEFLTYFQNEAQLEKSRLLSDRFSAERPKGSFSTLEIQRTEQGDSAMYLCASSLGDRPDSPLHFGNGTRLTVT.

The chain carries TRBV29-1 and TRBJ1-2, with a tentative D call TRBD1 (6 bases). There are 13 residues in the CDR3. The germline V and J ends were trimmed by 7 bases and 0 bases, with 12 bases remaining between them. In germline, CDR1 is SQVTM, CDR2 ANQGSEA. The chain's CDR3 is CSAEDSSNYGYTF. The CDR3 nucleotides are TGCAGCGCAGAGGACAGCTCTAACTATGGCTACACCTTC.

This clone turned up a few times. V usage is TRBV28 and J usage is TRBJ2-4; D is possibly TRBD2 (5 bases). CDR1 MDHEN and CDR2 SYDVKM come from the germline V gene. The CDR3 totals 17 residues. Trimming cost V 5 bases and J 1 base, with 18 bases left between them. DNA for the CDR3: TGTGCCAGCAGTCTGGACTCAACTAGGGTGGCCAAAAACATTCAGTACTTC. Translating gives CASSLDSTRVAKNIQYF.

The chain recombines TRBV28 with TRBJ2-7; 14 nucleotides align to TRBD2. The ends lost 3 bases at V and 2 bases at J; junction bases unmatched: 21. Germline CDR1 is MDHEN and CDR2 is SYDVKM. The CDR3 has 22 amino acids. The CDR3, as DNA: TGTGCCAGCAGTTTCCCGACCGGGGACAGGGGTGGACTAGCGGGAGGTCCCTACGAGCAGTACTTC. Protein sequence: CASSFPTGDRGGLAGGPYEQYF.

This clone was observed a few times. The chain carries TRBV27 and TRBJ2-2; D uncertain. V shed 5 bases and J shed 8 bases, with 9 bases lying between them. CDR3 length equals 12 residues. In germline, CDR1 is MNHEY, CDR2 SMNVEV (reference sequence). In nucleotides, the CDR3 is TGTGCCAGCAGTCCCCAAAGAGGGGAGCTGTTTTTT. It specifies CASSPQRGELFF.

As for this clone: The sample has other DNA sequences that encode this CDR3 too. V and J are TRBV4-3 and TRBJ2-7, with 8 bases aligning to TRBD1. CDR1 is LGHNA and CDR2 is YSLEER in the germline V gene. The V segment lost 8 bases and the J segment 2 bases; nucleotides outside the gene matches: 8. The CDR3 is made up of 14 amino acids. CDR3 bases: TGCGCCAGCTCACTTGACAGGGGTCCCTACGAGCAGTACTTC. This gives the protein CASSLDRGPYEQYF.

This rearrangement joins TRBV5-5 to TRBJ2-7; 10 nucleotides agree with TRBD1. This CDR3 has 15 residues. The germline gives CDR1 SGHKS, CDR2 YYEKEE (reference sequence). The J segment lost 6 bases and the V segment lost 4 bases, leaving 10 bases of the junction unmatched. CDR3 sequence: CASSPGTGVYSEQYF. The CDR3 DNA is TGTGCCAGCAGCCCCGGGACAGGGGTCTACTCCGAGCAGTACTTC. The variable domain in full, completed from reference TRBV5-5 and TRBJ2-7, reads DAGVTQSPTHLIKTRGQQVTLRCSPISGHKSVSWYQQVLGQGPQFIFQYYEKEERGRGNFPDRFSARQFPNYSSELNVNALLLGDSALYLCASSPGTGVYSEQYFGPGTRLTVT.

The rearrangement joins TRBV19 to TRBJ2-7; possibly TRBD1 or TRBD2 for D (5 bases each). The CDR3 consists of 13 residues. Trimming took off 4 bases at V and 2 bases at J, with 9 bases between the two ends. CDR1 LNHDA and CDR2 SQIVND come from the germline V gene (reference sequence). The CDR3, as DNA: TGTGCCAGTAGTAGGGACCAAACCTACGAGCAGTACTTC. This codes for CASSRDQTYEQYF. The full variable domain, completed using reference TRBV19 and TRBJ2-7, is DGGITQSPKYLFRKEGQNVTLSCEQNLNHDAMYWYRQDPGQGLRLIYYSQIVNDFQKGDIAEGYSVSREKKESFPLTVTSAQKNPTAFYLCASSRDQTYEQYFGPGTRLTVT.

J is TRBJ2-1 and V is TRBV6-1; possibly TRBD1 for D (6 bases). The CDR3 is 14 residues long. Germline V gene lookup returns CDR1 MNHNS and CDR2 SASEGT. Trimming took 2 bases from V and 8 from J, leaving 13 bases between them. CDR3 protein: CASSETPGVDEQFF. CDR3 nucleotides: TGTGCCAGCAGTGAAACCCCAGGGGTCGATGAGCAGTTCTTC.

The rearrangement joins TRBV7-9 to TRBJ2-7; D not resolved. Germline V gives CDR1 SEHNR, CDR2 FQNEAQ (reference sequence). V lost 1 base, J lost 6 bases, and 13 bases lay in between. The CDR3 has 14 residues. This chain's CDR3 is CASSLVGGFSEQYF. The CDR3 DNA follows: TGTGCCAGCAGCTTAGTCGGCGGCTTCTCCGAGCAGTACTTC.

The chain uses TRBV7-8 and TRBJ2-7; 8 bases line up with TRBD2. The germline gives CDR1 SGHVS, CDR2 FQNEAQ. J gave up 2 bases and V 0 bases, and 3 bases lay outside the gene matches. The CDR3 covers 15 residues. Here the CDR3 DNA reads TGTGCCAGCAGCTTAGCCGCGGGAGGAGCCTACGAGCAGTACTTC. The encoded protein is CASSLAAGGAYEQYF.

This clone is medium-sized. V gene TRBV5-6 combines with J gene TRBJ1-1; tentatively, D is TRBD1 (5 bases). The germline gives CDR1 SGHDT, CDR2 YYEEEE. The CDR3 runs 11 residues. Trimming stripped 2 bases from V and 10 bases from J, with 9 bases between. The CDR3 sequence is CASSFLGVAFF. CDR3 sequence (DNA): TGTGCCAGCAGCTTTCTAGGGGTAGCTTTCTTT. Combining the CDR3 with reference TRBV5-6 and TRBJ1-1 gives the whole variable domain DAGVTQSPTHLIKTRGQQVTLRCSPKSGHDTVSWYQQALGQGPQFIFQYYEEEERQRGNFPDRFSGHQFPNYSSELNVNALLLGDSALYLCASSFLGVAFFGQGTRLTVV.